Listed below are T cell receptor beta chains from one sample, sequenced in a study of response to subunit inactivated influenza vaccine. TCRdb itself ran the RT-PCR reads through MiXCR, one entry per CDR3 protein. The table shows over 300,000 distinct CDR3 sequences, with 21% occurring only once. This specimen consisted of PBMCs from blood, obtained approximately 20 months after vaccination. Receptor source: a man between 50 and 75 years old who received an inactivated influenza vaccine. CDR3s include the opening cysteine and the closing phenylalanine or tryptophan. A D gene is named only where the DNA matches it firmly. A row's size may be missing; if present it is once, few, many or a size class.

clone_size	v_call	j_call	d_call	cdr3_nt	cdr3_aa
few	TRBV10-3	TRBJ2-7	TRBD1	TGTGCCATCACAGGGGGACAGGGGCTTACCTACGAGCAGTACTTC	CAITGGQGLTYEQYF
few	TRBV12-3/TRBV12-4	TRBJ1-1	TRBD1	TGTGCCAGCAGCCTTGGACAGGCTTGGACTGAAGCTTTCTTT	CASSLGQAWTEAFF
few	TRBV6-1	TRBJ1-5	NA	TGTGCCAGCACCGCCCTTCGGGTGAGCAATCAGCCCCAGCATTTT	CASTALRVSNQPQHF
NA	TRBV29-1	TRBJ2-2	NA	TGCAGCGTTACAGTGTCAGCGAACACCGGGGAGCTGTTTTTT	CSVTVSANTGELFF
few	TRBV5-1	TRBJ1-4	NA	TGCGCCAGCAGCGTAGCCCCTAGGGCGGCTAATGAAAAACTGTTTTTT	CASSVAPRAANEKLFF
many	TRBV2	TRBJ2-2	TRBD2	TGTGCCAGCAGCCCGGGACTAGCGGGCCCTGACACCGGGGAGCTGTTTTTT	CASSPGLAGPDTGELFF
NA	TRBV10-3	TRBJ2-7	NA	TGTGCCATCAGTGGTTGGGCAGATCTATACGAGCAGTACTTC	CAISGWADLYEQYF
many	TRBV20-1	TRBJ1-6	NA	TGCAGTGCTAGTGGTCAGAATTCACCCCTCCACTTT	CSASGQNSPLHF
NA	TRBV3-1	TRBJ2-7	NA	TGTGCCAGCAGCCAAGAAAGACAGGCCTACGAGCAGTACTTC	CASSQERQAYEQYF
NA	TRBV27	TRBJ2-7	TRBD2	TGTGCCAGCAAGCCGGGACTAGGCAACTACGAGCAGTACTTC	CASKPGLGNYEQYF
NA	TRBV6-2/TRBV6-3	TRBJ1-1	NA	TGTGCCAGCAGTTATGGAGGGGTTTCGAACACTGAAGCTTTCTTT	CASSYGGVSNTEAFF
NA	TRBV18	TRBJ2-7	TRBD1	TGTGCCAGCTCGCTGGGACAGGGGACCGCCTACGAGCAGTACTTC	CASSLGQGTAYEQYF
few	TRBV24-1	TRBJ1-2	NA	TGTGCCACCAGTGATTTTAGCCGTGGCTACACCTTC	CATSDFSRGYTF
few	TRBV20-1	TRBJ2-1	TRBD2	TGCAGTGCTAGCCGAATGCTAGCGGGGATCTCCTCTTATCCTGAGCAGTTCTTC	CSASRMLAGISSYPEQFF
many	TRBV6-5	TRBJ1-1	NA	TGTGCCAGCAGGGATGCCGGGGGAACTTTCTTT	CASRDAGGTFF
NA	TRBV20-1	TRBJ2-7	TRBD2	TGCAGTGCTATAGCGGGGGGCTTCTCCTACGAGCAGTACTTC	CSAIAGGFSYEQYF
few	TRBV11-1	TRBJ2-7	TRBD1	TGTGCCAGCAGCCCCTCTTGGATCCGGACAGGGATAACCTACGAGCAGTACTTC	CASSPSWIRTGITYEQYF
NA	TRBV12-3/TRBV12-4	TRBJ1-1	NA	TGTGCCAGCAGTTTGACAGGTTTACAAGCTTTCTTT	CASSLTGLQAFF
few	TRBV12-3/TRBV12-4	TRBJ1-2	NA	TGTGCCAGCAGTTGGCAGGGCGGATCCTATGGCTACACCTTC	CASSWQGGSYGYTF
NA	TRBV12-3/TRBV12-4	TRBJ2-7	NA	TGTGCCAGCAGTTTGACCTTTACCTACGAGCAGTACTTC	CASSLTFTYEQYF
many	TRBV12-3/TRBV12-4	TRBJ1-2	NA	TGTGCCAGCAGTTTATCGCGGGTTGCCTACACCTTC	CASSLSRVAYTF
NA	TRBV27	TRBJ1-6	TRBD1	TGTGCCAGCAGTTCCCACAGGGGCTACAATTCACCCCTCCACTTT	CASSSHRGYNSPLHF